This T cell receptor (beta chain) was sequenced during a study of blood T cell repertoires in COVID-19. Overall study context: The analysed material was cDNA or gDNA that came from T cells, B-cell-depleted T cells, or PBMCs.

The CDR3 has 14 amino acids. Germline lookup yields CDR1 SGDLS and CDR2 YYNGEE. V shed 2 bases and J shed 8 bases, with 16 bases lying between them. Clones were sequenced by immunoSEQ multiplex PCR, and TCRdb holds only the in-frame ones, with some missing. The sample has 45,000 to 65,000 clones, approximately 82% seen once. The sequence derives from a man between 60 and 70 years old with acute or convalescent COVID-19. The material sequenced was peripheral blood. The chain has TRBV9 and TRBJ1-2, with a possible D match to TRBD1 (5 bases). This chain's CDR3 is CASSVDSFGGGYTF. The CDR3 DNA follows: TGTGCCAGCAGCGTCGACAGTTTCGGAGGGGGCTACACCTTC. Full variable domain (rest looked up from reference TRBV9 and TRBJ1-2): DSGVTQTPKHLITATGQRVTLRCSPRSGDLSVYWYQQSLDQGLQFLIQYYNGEERAKGNILERFSAQQFPDLHSELNLSSLELGDSALYFCASSVDSFGGGYTFGSGTRLTVV.